Each of the 22 T cell receptor beta chains below was sequenced from the same sample in a study of shared clonotypes between healthy human individuals. Sequencing was performed with immunoSEQ multiplex PCR; in TCRdb, only in-frame clones are kept and a portion is missing. This sample has roughly 2.5 million clones; approximately 90% occur once, and the top ten carry around 0.14%. The sample taken for sequencing was naive CD4+ T cells sorted from blood. The subset was: CD45RA+ positively selected. Receptors were obtained from a man in his late teens or twenties in good health.

V usage is TRBV4-1 and J usage is TRBJ1-4; TRBD1 might be the D (5 bases). The CDR3 spans 16 residues. V lost 4 bases and J 0 bases, leaving 12 bases between the germline ends. Germline assignment: CDR1 MGHRA and CDR2 YSYEKL. The CDR3 loop reads CASSRDQGTTNEKLFF. The CDR3 region has the DNA TGCGCCAGCAGCCGGGATCAGGGCACAACTAATGAAAAACTGTTTTTT.

CDR3 in amino acids: CAWSVVVRRASEQYF. The CDR3 DNA sequence: TGTGCCTGGAGTGTAGTCGTCAGGCGGGCCTCCGAGCAGTACTTC. V and J are TRBV30 and TRBJ2-7; TRBD2 might be the D (5 bases). Germline lookup yields CDR1 GTSNPN and CDR2 SVGIG (reference sequence). Trimming took 0 bases from V and 6 from J, leaving 18 bases between them. The CDR3 loop spans 15 amino acids.

This chain's CDR3 is CASSPITVASTDTQYF. In DNA, the CDR3 is TGTGCCAGCTCACCAATAACGGTTGCTAGCACAGATACGCAGTATTTT. The chain combines TRBV18 with TRBJ2-3; the D is unclear. The length of the CDR3 is 16 residues. Germline CDR1 reads KGHSH; CDR2 reads LQKENI. V gave up 2 bases and J gave up 0 bases, with 12 bases separating them.

The rearrangement links TRBV6-1 to TRBJ1-5, with 10 bases identical to TRBD1. V trimming: 2 bases; J trimming: 1 base; junction bases outside the gene matches: 5. CDR1 and CDR2 (germline): MNHNS, SASEGT. This CDR3 is built from 17 residues. The CDR3 loop is CASSERDRGGSNQPQHF. The DNA of the CDR3 is TGTGCCAGCAGTGAAAGGGACAGGGGAGGGAGCAATCAGCCCCAGCATTTT.

The rearrangement joins TRBV7-9 to TRBJ2-2; 7 bases match TRBD1. Germline V gene data show CDR1 as SEHNR and CDR2 as FQNEAQ (reference sequence). V was pared by 6 bases and J by 3 bases, with 13 bases of the junction left unmatched. CDR3 length: 17 amino acids. The CDR3 DNA follows: TGTGCCAGCAGTTCTCCCCCGGACAGGTTCGACACCGGGGAGCTGTTTTTT. Amino acid sequence: CASSSPPDRFDTGELFF. Together with reference TRBV7-9 and TRBJ2-2, the CDR3 gives the full variable domain: DTGVSQNPRHKITKRGQNVTFRCDPISEHNRLYWYRQTLGQGPEFLTYFQNEAQLEKSRLLSDRFSAERPKGSFSTLEIQRTEQGDSAMYLCASSSPPDRFDTGELFFGEGSRLTVL.

V is TRBV6-4 and J is TRBJ2-1; 10 bases are shared with TRBD2. Germline CDR1 and CDR2: MRHNA and SNTAGT. J gave up 4 bases and V 6 bases, and 6 bases lay outside the gene matches. The CDR3 is 15 residues long. The CDR3 DNA follows: TGTGCCAGCAGCCCAACTAGCGGGGTATACAATGAGCAGTTCTTC. As protein: CASSPTSGVYNEQFF.

V gene TRBV6-5 combines with J gene TRBJ2-7; D might be TRBD2 (5 bases). Trimming left V 8 bases short and J 3 bases short, with 11 bases between. CDR1 and CDR2 from the germline V gene are MNHEY and SVGAGI. This CDR3 has 12 residues. The CDR3 protein is CASGRGSYEQYF. DNA for the CDR3: TGTGCCAGCGGCCGTGGGAGCTACGAGCAGTACTTC.

The count of this clone is one. The chain carries TRBV28 and TRBJ2-7, with 8 nucleotides matching TRBD2. The ends lost 2 bases at V and 2 bases at J; junction bases unmatched: 8. Germline loops: CDR1 MDHEN, CDR2 SYDVKM. This CDR3 is built from 16 residues. The DNA for the CDR3 is TGTGCCAGCAGTTTACTGAGCGGGGGCCGTGCCTACGAGCAGTACTTC. Its translation: CASSLLSGGRAYEQYF.

The V and J genes are TRBV5-4 and TRBJ1-3; 9 nucleotides align to TRBD1. The germline CDR1 and CDR2 sequences are SGHNT and YYREEE (reference sequence). The CDR3 spans 17 residues. After removal of 4 bases from V and 2 bases from J, the junction contained 10 bases not matched to a gene. The CDR3 spells CASSRGGQGNAGNTIYF. The CDR3 DNA is TGTGCCAGCAGCAGGGGGGGACAGGGAAACGCTGGAAACACCATATATTTT.

The chain uses TRBV6-4 and TRBJ2-2; 11 bases line up with TRBD2. In germline, CDR1 is MRHNA, CDR2 SNTAGT. J gave up 1 base and V 6 bases, and 4 bases lay outside the gene matches. CDR3 length: 16 residues. This CDR3 reads CASSELAGVNTGELFF. The CDR3 nucleotides are TGTGCCAGCAGCGAACTAGCGGGGGTGAACACCGGGGAGCTGTTTTTT.

The chain combines TRBV4-1 with TRBJ2-5; the match to TRBD2 covers 14 bases. V was clipped by 1 base and J by 1 base; unmatched bases: 8. The CDR3 is made up of 19 amino acids. Germline lookup yields CDR1 MGHRA and CDR2 YSYEKL. DNA of the CDR3: TGCGCCAGCAGCCAAGTGCTGGGACTAGCGGGAGTTTCCCAAGAGACCCAGTACTTC. Its translation: CASSQVLGLAGVSQETQYF.

This chain uses TRBV19 with TRBJ1-1, with 7 bases that match TRBD1. The germline V gene encodes CDR1 LNHDA and CDR2 SQIVND (reference sequence). This CDR3 spans 15 amino acids. V was clipped by 2 bases and J by 0 bases; unmatched bases: 3. The CDR3 spells CASSIWGQMNTEAFF. CDR3 coding DNA: TGTGCCAGTAGTATATGGGGACAGATGAACACTGAAGCTTTCTTT.

The chain links TRBV27 to TRBJ1-4; no reliable D call. The germline V and J ends were trimmed by 2 bases and 0 bases, with 10 bases remaining between them. This CDR3 is built from 16 residues. Germline lookup yields CDR1 MNHEY and CDR2 SMNVEV (reference sequence). The CDR3 DNA is TGTGCCAGCAGTTTAGGGTTGAAGGCAACTAATGAAAAACTGTTTTTT. Amino acids: CASSLGLKATNEKLFF.

The chain uses TRBV28 and TRBJ2-7, with D perhaps being TRBD1 or TRBD2 (5 bases each). Per the germline V gene, CDR1 is MDHEN and CDR2 is SYDVKM. The V end was cut by 4 bases, the J end by 6 bases, with 19 bases between. The CDR3 loop spans 15 amino acids. CDR3 nucleotides: TGTGCCAGCAGTTCGTCCGGGACGGGGACCTCCGAGCAGTACTTC. Its translation: CASSSSGTGTSEQYF. The whole variable domain, filled in from reference TRBV28 and TRBJ2-7, reads DVKVTQSSRYLVKRTGEKVFLECVQDMDHENMFWYRQDPGLGLRLIYFSYDVKMKEKGDIPEGYSVSREKKERFSLILESASTNQTSMYLCASSSSGTGTSEQYFGPGTRLTVT.

J is TRBJ1-1 and V is TRBV19, with 7 bases that match TRBD1. V lost 7 bases, J lost 5 bases, and 10 bases stayed unmatched. In germline, CDR1 is LNHDA, CDR2 SQIVND (reference sequence). This CDR3 contains 14 residues. The CDR3 region has the DNA TGTGCCAGTACCTCAGGAGGGGGCGGAACTGAAGCTTTCTTT. Protein: CASTSGGGGTEAFF.

J is TRBJ2-7 and V is TRBV9, with 8 bases lining up with TRBD2. Losses at the gene ends were 2 bases for V and 7 bases for J; bases not matched to a gene: 17. In germline, CDR1 is SGDLS, CDR2 YYNGEE. The CDR3 runs to 17 residues. The CDR3 loop reads CASSVGSAGGPLGEQYF. CDR3 sequence (DNA): TGTGCCAGCAGCGTTGGGTCGGCGGGGGGCCCCCTGGGGGAGCAGTACTTC.

This clone was counted a single time. V is TRBV5-4 and J is TRBJ2-4; D may be TRBD2 (6 bases). This CDR3 has 14 amino acids. The germline V gene has CDR1 SGHNT and CDR2 YYREEE (reference sequence). The V end lost 0 bases, the J end lost 7 bases, and 11 bases lay between the germline ends. DNA for the CDR3: TGTGCCAGCAGCTTGGCGGTTGGGGGGAACATTCAGTACTTC. Translated, it gives CASSLAVGGNIQYF.

The chain has TRBV7-8 and TRBJ2-7; no firm D call. The V end was cut by 1 base, the J end by 0 bases, with 13 bases between. The CDR3 contains 16 residues. CDR1 is SGHVS, CDR2 FQNEAQ, per germline. The chain's CDR3 is CASSLGWLPGSYEQYF. Here the CDR3 DNA reads TGTGCCAGCAGCTTAGGGTGGCTGCCGGGCTCCTACGAGCAGTACTTC.

The chain combines TRBV30 with TRBJ2-5, with 7 bases aligning to TRBD1. V lost 2 bases and J lost 2; bases outside the gene matches: 5. The CDR3 is made up of 14 amino acids. CDR1 and CDR2 (germline): GTSNPN, SVGIG (reference sequence). Here the CDR3 DNA reads TGTGCCTGGAGTTACAGGGGTGGACAAGAGACCCAGTACTTC. Translated: CAWSYRGGQETQYF.

The gene calls are TRBV28 and TRBJ2-7; 9 bases are shared with TRBD1. CDR3 length: 14 residues. The germline gives CDR1 MDHEN, CDR2 SYDVKM. V shed 4 bases and J 3 bases; nucleotides not matched to a gene: 4. CDR3 in amino acids: CASSSGTGYYEQYF. CDR3 sequence (DNA): TGTGCCAGCAGTTCCGGGACAGGGTACTACGAGCAGTACTTC. Based on the CDR3 plus reference TRBV28 and TRBJ2-7, the full variable domain is DVKVTQSSRYLVKRTGEKVFLECVQDMDHENMFWYRQDPGLGLRLIYFSYDVKMKEKGDIPEGYSVSREKKERFSLILESASTNQTSMYLCASSSGTGYYEQYFGPGTRLTVT.

The chain recombines TRBV7-6 with TRBJ1-4, with no clear D. V shed 6 bases and J shed 0 bases, with 14 bases lying between them. Germline V gives CDR1 SGHVS, CDR2 FNYEAQ. The CDR3 has 16 amino acids. The CDR3 DNA reads as TGTGCCAGCAGTCCGGAGTGGCCCTCAACTAATGAAAAACTGTTTTTT. It codes for CASSPEWPSTNEKLFF.

The rearrangement links TRBV5-4 to TRBJ1-2; 7 nucleotides line up with TRBD1. Looked up from germline, CDR1 is SGHNT and CDR2 is YYREEE (reference sequence). V shed 4 bases, J shed 5 bases, and the junction held 5 bases outside the gene matches. CDR3 length: 13 residues. In nucleotides, the CDR3 is TGTGCCAGCAGCCAGGGACAGCAGTATGGCTACACCTTC. This gives the protein CASSQGQQYGYTF.